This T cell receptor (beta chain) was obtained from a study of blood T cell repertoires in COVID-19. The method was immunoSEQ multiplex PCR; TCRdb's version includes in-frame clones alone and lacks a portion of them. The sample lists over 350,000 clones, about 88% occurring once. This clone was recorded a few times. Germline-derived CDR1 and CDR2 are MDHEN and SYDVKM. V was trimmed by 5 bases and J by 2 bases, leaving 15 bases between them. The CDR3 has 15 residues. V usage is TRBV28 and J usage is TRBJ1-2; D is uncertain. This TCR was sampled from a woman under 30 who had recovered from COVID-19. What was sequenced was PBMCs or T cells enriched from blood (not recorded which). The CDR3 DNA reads TGTGCCAGCAGTCCCTCTGTGGGAGGGAACTATGGCTACACCTTC. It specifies CASSPSVGGNYGYTF.